This T cell receptor (beta chain) appears in the sequencing data of a study of blood T cell repertoires in COVID-19. CDR3 length equals 13 residues. Germline assignment: CDR1 SGHNT and CDR2 YYREEE (reference sequence). Trimming removed 4 bases from V and 2 bases from J; junction bases left unmatched: 2. Libraries were prepared by immunoSEQ multiplex PCR; TCRdb keeps only in-frame clonotypes and omits some of them. The table shows about 250,000 clones, with roughly 90% occurring only once. This clone was seen just once. The source is a man aged 25 to 40 with acute or convalescent COVID-19. Material for sequencing was peripheral blood. This chain connects TRBV5-4 to TRBJ1-2; 7 bases are shared with TRBD1. CDR3: CASSMGQNYGYTF. CDR3 nucleotides: TGTGCCAGCAGCATGGGACAGAACTATGGCTACACCTTC.